What follows are 32 T cell receptor beta chains derived from one specimen sequenced in a study of blood T cells in healthy people across ages (dated by TCRdb to between 2015 and 2017). The library came from 5' RACE. Instrument used: Illumina HiSeq 2500. The second PCR ran for roughly 7 to 11 cycles and used a J-beta primer mix along with a sample-barcoded 5' primer. TCRdb handled the public reads itself, with Q25 trimming in fastp and clone calling in MiXCR, and kept productive beta chains. CDR3 protein sequences are deduplicated, and each keeps its most common genes and DNA. The sample table contains over 600,000 distinct CDR3 sequences; only one count was recorded for around 43% of them. Roughly 30% of the sample goes to the ten largest clones. Sequenced material: blood. The source of these receptors is a man older than 75 in good health.

This clonotype was seen only a few times. The genes are TRBV4-2 and TRBJ2-3; 10 bases map to TRBD2. V lost 0 bases and J lost 3; bases outside the gene matches: 3. Germline CDR1 LGHNA, CDR2 YNFKEQ. The CDR3 is 16 residues long. DNA for the CDR3: TGTGCCAGCAGCCAAGAGTCTAGCGGGAGTACAGATACGCAGTATTTT. Its translation is CASSQESSGSTDTQYF.

This clonotype occurred many times. The rearrangement joins TRBV6-2 or TRBV6-3 to TRBJ2-7; D possibly corresponds to TRBD1 (5 bases). Trimming removed 3 bases from V and 2 bases from J, with 14 bases in between. The CDR3 extends over 15 amino acids. Per the germline V gene, CDR1 is MNHEY and CDR2 is SVGEGT. CDR3 DNA sequence: TGTGCCAGCAGTTATGATCTAGGGGCGACCTACGAGCAGTACTTC. As protein: CASSYDLGATYEQYF.

This clonotype was counted a few times. The chain carries TRBV6-5 and TRBJ1-6; TRBD1 agrees at 8 bases. From germline, CDR1 is MNHEY and CDR2 SVGAGI. CDR3 length: 14 residues. J lost 10 bases, V lost 5 bases, and 7 bases had no gene match. The CDR3 loop is CASSAGQGGSPLHF. The CDR3 DNA follows: TGTGCCAGCAGTGCAGGACAGGGTGGCTCACCCCTCCACTTT.

This chain uses TRBV20-1 with TRBJ1-2; 7 bases align to TRBD1. Losses at the gene ends were 5 bases for V and 3 bases for J; bases not matched to a gene: 12. Looked up from germline, CDR1 is DFQATT and CDR2 is SNEGSKA (reference sequence). The CDR3 has 15 residues. This CDR3 is CSAVPGDSGDYGYTF. The CDR3 DNA reads TGCAGTGCTGTCCCCGGGGACAGCGGTGACTATGGCTACACCTTC.

In the case of this clonotype: This may arise from a read error, as a much more abundant clone is one base away. V gene TRBV27 combines with J gene TRBJ2-1; TRBD2 matches 9 bases. Germline loops: CDR1 MNHEY, CDR2 SMNVEV (reference sequence). The length of the CDR3 is 17 residues. The ends lost 4 bases at V and 5 bases at J; junction bases unmatched: 12. CDR3 residues: CASSSIRLLAGNNEQFF. The CDR3 DNA is TGTGCCAGCAGTTCAATCCGCCTCCTAGCGGGAAACAATGAGCAGTTCTTC.

The rearrangement links TRBV7-2 to TRBJ2-1; D gene ambiguous. V dropped 8 bases and J dropped 8 bases, with 19 bases sitting between them. The CDR3 is 14 residues long. The germline V gene has CDR1 SGHTA and CDR2 FQGNSA. CDR3 DNA sequence: TGTGCCAGCCTGCCTTCTCATAGCTGGCATGAGCAGTTCTTC. It translates to CASLPSHSWHEQFF.

This clonotype came up many times. The chain employs TRBV4-2 and TRBJ1-2, with TRBD1 matching over 7 bases. The trim removed 0 bases at V and 8 bases at J, leaving 9 bases unmatched. CDR1 and CDR2 from the germline V gene are LGHNA and YNFKEQ. The CDR3 is 15 residues long. The CDR3 is CASSQEARQGVGYTF. As DNA, the CDR3 is TGTGCCAGCAGCCAAGAGGCGAGACAGGGCGTGGGCTACACCTTC.

This clonotype has a count of ten or more. The V call is TRBV7-2, the J call TRBJ2-5, with 12 positions matching TRBD2. V dropped 8 bases and J dropped 5; count of bases not matched to a gene: 6. This CDR3 spans 14 amino acids. Per the germline V gene, CDR1 is SGHTA and CDR2 is FQGNSA. The CDR3 here is CASGLAGGFETQYF. CDR3 in DNA: TGTGCCAGCGGGCTAGCGGGAGGGTTTGAGACCCAGTACTTC.

The sample holds many counts of this clonotype. The genes are TRBV4-3 and TRBJ2-1; a possible D gene is TRBD1 (5 bases). The CDR3 spans 14 residues. V was cut by 0 bases and J by 5 bases, with 8 bases left in between. Germline V lookup: CDR1 LGHNA, CDR2 YSLEER. DNA for the CDR3: TGCGCCAGCAGCCAAGATCAGGGTCACAATGAGCAGTTCTTC. It translates to CASSQDQGHNEQFF.

This clonotype was counted between two and nine times. The V call is TRBV7-9, the J call TRBJ2-7; a weak D match, TRBD2 (5 bases). V lost 4 bases and J 10 bases, leaving 11 bases between the germline ends. Germline loops: CDR1 SEHNR, CDR2 FQNEAQ (reference sequence). The CDR3 loop spans 11 amino acids. The CDR3 coding sequence is TGTGCCAGCAGCTCGGTGAGGGAACAGTACTTC. Its protein product is CASSSVREQYF.

Comment on this clonotype: This sequence may be a read error, since a much larger clone differs from it by one base. The gene calls are TRBV20-1 and TRBJ2-4, with 8 nucleotides matching TRBD1. This CDR3 has 14 amino acids. The germline V gene encodes CDR1 DFQATT and CDR2 SNEGSKA (reference sequence). V was pared by 5 bases and J by 15 bases, with 18 bases of the junction left unmatched. The CDR3 DNA reads TGCAGTGCTGCCCTGCCAGGGGGCTTCTACGAGCGGTACTTC. Amino acids: CSAALPGGFYERYF.

The chain has TRBV7-2 and TRBJ2-4; D is undetermined. V lost 1 base and J 4 bases, leaving 8 bases between the germline ends. Germline V gene lookup returns CDR1 SGHTA and CDR2 FQGNSA. The CDR3 covers 14 residues. The CDR3 nucleotides are TGTGCCAGCAGCTTAGACGGGTCGAAAAACATTCAGTACTTC. It yields the protein CASSLDGSKNIQYF.

A note on this clonotype: A much larger clone lies one base from this, so it may be a read error. V and J are TRBV7-2 and TRBJ2-7; D possibly corresponds to TRBD1 (6 bases). V gave up 1 base and J gave up 4 bases, with 11 bases separating them. Germline assignment: CDR1 SGHTA and CDR2 FQGNSA. The CDR3 covers 14 residues. The CDR3 coding sequence is TGTACCAGCAGCTTAGGTCGCAGGGGTTACGAGCAGTACTTC. Encoded protein: CTSSLGRRGYEQYF.

This clonotype was found once. The J gene is TRBJ2-5, the V gene TRBV12-3 or TRBV12-4, with 11 positions matching TRBD2. The tail of the sequence fits TRBJ2-7 better, so the J call may be wrong. This CDR3 comprises 17 residues. CDR3 residues: CASSSPSSGGTLYEQYF. The CDR3 region has the DNA TGTGCCAGCAGTTCCCCTTCTAGCGGGGGGACCTTATACGAGCAGTACTTC.

The V gene is TRBV5-1, the J gene TRBJ1-2; 7 nucleotides line up with TRBD1. The CDR3 consists of 16 residues. The germline CDR1 and CDR2 sequences are SGHRS and YFSETQ. V lost 5 bases and J lost 1; bases outside the gene matches: 11. CDR3 in amino acids: CASSQTGSNLNYGYTF. In nucleotides, the CDR3 is TGCGCCAGCAGTCAGACAGGGAGTAACCTTAACTATGGCTACACCTTC. Looking up the rest from reference TRBV5-1 and TRBJ1-2 gives the full variable domain: KAGVTQTPRYLIKTRGQQVTLSCSPISGHRSVSWYQQTPGQGLQFLFEYFSETQRNKGNFPGRFSGRQFSNSRSEMNVSTLELGDSALYLCASSQTGSNLNYGYTFGSGTRLTVV.

The table lists this clonotype with a few counts. V and J are TRBV7-3 and TRBJ2-7, with D unresolved. V lost 2 bases and J lost 6, with 17 bases in between. CDR3 length: 15 residues. Germline values: CDR1 SGHTA, CDR2 FQGTGA. CDR3 in DNA: TGTGCCAGCAGCTTATCCACCTCAACTACTGGCGAGCAGTACTTC. Protein product: CASSLSTSTTGEQYF.

The sample holds a few counts of this clonotype. The genes are TRBV6-5 and TRBJ2-7, with D unclear. The CDR3 covers 14 residues. V was trimmed by 5 bases and J by 2 bases, leaving 13 bases between them. Germline lookup yields CDR1 MNHEY and CDR2 SVGAGI. In DNA form, the CDR3 reads TGTGCCAGCAGTCTCCGGGCTCCCGCCTACGAGCAGTACTTC. Its protein is CASSLRAPAYEQYF.

This clonotype was seen only a few times. The CDR3 spells CAWGKGTTYEQYF. CDR3 sequence (DNA): TGTGCCTGGGGGAAGGGGACTACCTACGAGCAGTACTTC. The chain employs TRBV30 and TRBJ2-7, with 7 bases identical to TRBD2. Germline CDR1 is GTSNPN and CDR2 is SVGIG (reference sequence). Germline trimming cut 5 bases from V and 2 bases from J; bases unmatched to any gene: 6. The CDR3 has 13 amino acids.

Only a few counts were recorded for this clonotype. The chain links TRBV5-1 to TRBJ2-1, with 7 bases fitting TRBD1. CDR1 is SGHRS, CDR2 YFSETQ, per germline. Unmatched junction bases numbered 7, after V lost 3 bases and J lost 7 bases. The CDR3 runs 14 residues. The CDR3 bases are TGCGCCAGCAGCTCCGGGACAGCTTCTAATGAGCAGTTCTTC. Translating gives CASSSGTASNEQFF.

This clonotype was counted many times. The V and J genes are TRBV6-5 and TRBJ2-1; D unresolved. The germline V and J ends were trimmed by 5 bases and 7 bases, with 12 bases remaining between them. The CDR3 covers 13 residues. CDR1 MNHEY and CDR2 SVGAGI come from the germline V gene. The CDR3 region is CASSPNTLNEQFF. CDR3 nucleotides: TGTGCCAGCAGTCCCAATACGCTGAATGAGCAGTTCTTC.

In this sample, this clonotype turned up many times. The V gene is TRBV6-6, the J gene TRBJ2-1; 12 bases are a match to TRBD2. Germline loops: CDR1 MNHNY, CDR2 SVGAGI (reference sequence). The V and J ends lost 7 bases and 8 bases, in that order; junction bases with no gene match: 6. The CDR3 contains 14 residues. CDR3 sequence: CASILAGGVDEQFF. The CDR3 nucleotides read TGTGCCAGCATACTAGCGGGGGGTGTGGATGAGCAGTTCTTC.

Points on this clonotype: The junction does not match germline at one end; this may be a read error. The rearrangement uses TRBV7-6 and TRBJ2-6; possible D gene TRBD1, 5 bases. Per the germline V gene, CDR1 is SGHVS and CDR2 is FNYEAQ. This CDR3 is built from 14 residues. CDR3 amino acids: CASSPTNGANVLTF. The CDR3 nucleotides are TGTGCCAGCAGTCCGACGAATGGGGCCAACGTCTTGACTTTC. Full variable domain (missing parts from reference TRBV7-6 and TRBJ2-6): GAGVSQSPRYKVTKRGQDVALRCDPISGHVSLYWYRQALGQGPEFLTYFNYEAQQDKSGLPNDRFSAERPEGSISTLTIQRTEQRDSAMYRCASSPTNGANVLTFGAGSRLTVL.

The chain links TRBV20-1 to TRBJ2-7; D not certain. This CDR3 spans 12 amino acids. V was cut by 4 bases and J by 4 bases, with 11 bases left in between. Germline V gene lookup returns CDR1 DFQATT and CDR2 SNEGSKA (reference sequence). The CDR3 spells CSANIDTYEQYF. CDR3 coding DNA: TGCAGTGCTAATATAGACACGTACGAGCAGTACTTC.

The chain recombines TRBV28 with TRBJ2-7; TRBD1 might be the D (6 bases). Trimming removed 7 bases at V and 6 bases at J, with 19 bases between. CDR1 and CDR2 from the germline V gene are MDHEN and SYDVKM. This CDR3 is 14 amino acids long. The CDR3 sequence: CASNPDVGGGEQYF. The CDR3 region has the DNA TGTGCCAGCAACCCGGACGTAGGGGGTGGCGAGCAGTACTTC.

The chain recombines TRBV14 with TRBJ2-7; the D gene is possibly TRBD2 (6 bases). Germline V gene data show CDR1 as SGHDN and CDR2 as FVKESK. Trimming cost V 2 bases and J 5 bases, with 16 bases left between them. This CDR3 spans 15 amino acids. CDR3 in DNA: TGTGCCAGCAGCCAATCAGCCGGGGCGGGAAACGAGCAGTACTTC. This encodes CASSQSAGAGNEQYF.

This clonotype was picked up many times. V and J are TRBV27 and TRBJ2-7, with D perhaps matching TRBD2 (6 bases). This CDR3 region has 13 residues. The V and J ends lost 4 bases and 4 bases respectively, with 11 bases between them. Per the germline V gene, CDR1 is MNHEY and CDR2 is SMNVEV (reference sequence). CDR3 sequence (DNA): TGTGCCAGCAGTTCACGGGGGAGGTACGAGCAGTACTTC. It is translated as CASSSRGRYEQYF.

The V gene is TRBV4-2, the J gene TRBJ1-3; D not certain. V was shortened by 0 bases and J by 0 bases, with 12 bases between the two germline ends. The CDR3 is made up of 17 amino acids. CDR1 is LGHNA, CDR2 YNFKEQ, per germline. CDR3 nucleotide sequence: TGTGCCAGCAGCCAAGAATTGCGACACCGCTCTGGAAACACCATATATTTT. Translation gives CASSQELRHRSGNTIYF.

J is TRBJ2-1 and V is TRBV15, with unresolved D. The germline CDR1 and CDR2 sequences are LNHNV and YYDKDF (reference sequence). Deletions cut 6 bases from V and 9 bases from J, with 15 bases between. This CDR3 is 13 amino acids long. The CDR3 nucleotides are TGTGCCACCAGAAGTACGCCCACAAGTGAGCAGTTCTTC. Its translation: CATRSTPTSEQFF.

Details on this clonotype: The junction departs from the called germline gene at one end, perhaps through a read error. This chain joins TRBV27 and TRBJ1-2; 9 positions agree with TRBD1. Germline V gives CDR1 MNHEY, CDR2 SMNVEV (reference sequence). The CDR3 consists of 16 residues. Written as DNA, the CDR3 is TGTGCCGGCAGTGATTTTGGGACAGGGAACTACTATGGCTACACCTTC. Encoded protein: CAGSDFGTGNYYGYTF.

The chain joins TRBV5-6 to TRBJ1-1; D may be TRBD1 (5 bases). Trimming left V 2 bases short and J 1 base short, with 15 bases between. The CDR3 is made up of 16 amino acids. The V gene's germline CDR1 is SGHDT and CDR2 YYEEEE. In nucleotides, the CDR3 is TGTGCCAGCAGCTTACAATCAGGGCAGCAGAACACTGAAGCTTTCTTT. Amino acid sequence: CASSLQSGQQNTEAFF.

This clonotype was counted a few times. The chain is built from TRBV15 and TRBJ1-2, with a tentative D call TRBD1 (5 bases). V was trimmed by 5 bases and J by 6 bases, leaving 19 bases between them. The CDR3 consists of 15 residues. Germline V gives CDR1 LNHNV, CDR2 YYDKDF (reference sequence). CDR3 nucleotides: TGTGCCACCAGCTCCCGTCCGGGGACGCCGAATGGCTACACCTTC. Amino acids: CATSSRPGTPNGYTF.

The chain employs TRBV6-5 and TRBJ1-5; 7 bases agree with TRBD1. Germline CDR1 MNHEY, CDR2 SVGAGI. Trimming removed 0 bases from V and 1 base from J; junction bases left unmatched: 3. The CDR3 has 16 amino acids. CDR3 residues: CASSYSHRGSNQPQHF. The DNA for the CDR3 is TGTGCCAGCAGTTACTCTCACAGGGGAAGCAATCAGCCCCAGCATTTT.